This T cell receptor beta chain was retrieved from a study of PD-1 blockade in classical Hodgkin lymphoma. Overall study: Patients received nivolumab 3 mg/kg intravenously every 2 weeks. Whole-study results and caveats: Baseline diversity was lower in partial responders and progressors than complete responders.

This clone has more than one count but fewer than ten. Antigen: not known. Every patient was affected by relapse after autologous stem cell transplantation, while exposure to brentuximab vedotin was not uniform. CD4+ T cells were purified from thawed PBMCs by magnetic negative selection. Complete response, partial response or progressive disease constituted the best responses recorded. Measured with immunoSEQ multiplex PCR; TCRdb has only the in-frame clones, and not every one. The sample lists 25,000 to 30,000 clones, roughly 80% occurring once. Trimming stripped 5 bases from V and 8 bases from J, with 22 bases between. The germline V gene encodes CDR1 PRHDT and CDR2 FYEKMQ (reference sequence). The CDR3 runs 16 residues.

The origin of this receptor is a human donor with classical Hodgkin lymphoma. Sequenced here: CD4+ T cells from blood, sampled at baseline. The chain is built from TRBV13 and TRBJ2-4, with TRBD1 as a possible D gene (5 bases). In DNA, the CDR3 is TGTGCCAGCAGCCGAAGCAGAGGTGGGGCAGTTGACATTCAGTACTTC. It translates to CASSRSRGGAVDIQYF.